The rows below give T cell receptor beta chains drawn from one sample of a study of shared clonotypes between healthy human individuals. Using immunoSEQ multiplex PCR, the repertoire was profiled, and TCRdb retains in-frame clones only, with some absent. This table holds some 600,000 clones, roughly 96% found once. Sequenced material: naive CD8+ T cells sorted from blood. These receptors all come from a woman aged 30 to 39 in good health. Both conserved end residues are part of each CDR3. Fields, in order: J gene, D gene, V gene, clone size, CDR3 protein, CDR3 DNA. A D gene is named only where the DNA matches it firmly. Clone size appears in some rows only: once, few, many, or a class for an expanded clone.

TRBJ1-1,NA,TRBV19,NA,CASSPRVSENTEAFF,TGTGCCAGTAGTCCTCGTGTCAGCGAGAACACTGAAGCTTTCTTT
TRBJ2-7,NA,TRBV5-6,NA,CASSLAGSSYEQYF,TGTGCCAGCAGCTTGGCGGGATCCTCCTACGAGCAGTACTTC
TRBJ2-4,NA,TRBV5-5,NA,CASSPDLDDIQYF,TGTGCCAGCAGCCCCGATTTGGATGACATTCAGTACTTC
TRBJ2-7,NA,TRBV7-9,NA,CASSLTPYEQYF,TGTGCCAGCAGCTTAACACCCTACGAGCAGTACTTC
TRBJ2-1,NA,TRBV27,NA,CASSLSPQGKDNEQFF,TGTGCCAGCAGTTTATCACCCCAGGGGAAGGACAATGAGCAGTTCTTC
TRBJ2-7,NA,TRBV2,NA,CASSEPESAIDYEQYF,TGTGCCAGCAGTGAACCAGAGTCAGCAATAGACTACGAGCAGTACTTC
TRBJ2-1,TRBD2,TRBV7-9,NA,CASSSGTSGYNEQFF,TGTGCCAGCAGCTCCGGGACTAGCGGTTACAATGAGCAGTTCTTC
TRBJ2-1,TRBD2,TRBV27,NA,CASSFYSGRSYNEQFF,TGTGCCAGCAGTTTCTATAGCGGGAGATCCTACAATGAGCAGTTCTTC
TRBJ2-3,TRBD2,TRBV5-6,NA,CASSLSSGRFIRSTDTQYF,TGTGCCAGCAGCTTGTCTAGCGGGAGGTTCATACGTAGCACAGATACGCAGTATTTT
TRBJ1-2,NA,TRBV15,NA,CASGEEGNYGYTF,TGTGCCAGCGGGGAGGAGGGAAACTATGGCTACACCTTC
TRBJ2-7,TRBD2,TRBV13,NA,CASSLGLAEYEQYF,TGTGCCAGCAGCTTGGGACTAGCGGAATACGAGCAGTACTTC
TRBJ2-5,NA,TRBV11-2,NA,CASSYPGTREETQYF,TGTGCCAGCAGCTACCCCGGGACAAGGGAAGAGACCCAGTACTTC
TRBJ2-5,TRBD2,TRBV6-5,NA,CASSYGGEEETQYF,TGTGCCAGCAGTTATGGGGGGGAGGAAGAGACCCAGTACTTC
TRBJ2-7,TRBD2,TRBV19,once,CASSNPTRLAGGYEQYF,TGTGCCAGTAGTAACCCCACTCGGCTAGCGGGAGGCTACGAGCAGTACTTC
TRBJ2-2,NA,TRBV11-3,NA,CASSFEFTNTGELFF,TGTGCCAGCAGCTTTGAGTTCACGAACACCGGGGAGCTGTTTTTT
TRBJ2-1,NA,TRBV9,NA,CASSVALGYNEQFF,TGTGCCAGCAGCGTAGCTCTGGGGTACAATGAGCAGTTCTTC
TRBJ2-7,TRBD2,TRBV5-1,NA,CASSTTSALPYEQYF,TGCGCCAGCAGCACGACTAGCGCACTCCCCTACGAGCAGTACTTC
TRBJ2-1,NA,TRBV27,NA,CASGNSRGSYNEQFF,TGTGCCAGCGGAAACTCGAGGGGCTCCTACAATGAGCAGTTCTTC
TRBJ2-7,NA,TRBV5-4,NA,CASSADSRVSHEQYF,TGTGCCAGCAGCGCCGACTCGCGGGTTTCCCACGAGCAGTACTTC
TRBJ2-1,NA,TRBV9,NA,CASSVVAGYEQFF,TGTGCCAGCAGCGTAGTCGCGGGCTATGAGCAGTTCTTC
TRBJ2-1,TRBD2,TRBV28,NA,CASSILAGGKFF,TGTGCCAGCAGCATTCTAGCGGGAGGGAAGTTCTTC
TRBJ2-1,TRBD2,TRBV5-1,NA,CASSLGPVAGGPYNEQFF,TGCGCCAGCAGCTTGGGGCCTGTGGCGGGAGGGCCTTACAATGAGCAGTTCTTC